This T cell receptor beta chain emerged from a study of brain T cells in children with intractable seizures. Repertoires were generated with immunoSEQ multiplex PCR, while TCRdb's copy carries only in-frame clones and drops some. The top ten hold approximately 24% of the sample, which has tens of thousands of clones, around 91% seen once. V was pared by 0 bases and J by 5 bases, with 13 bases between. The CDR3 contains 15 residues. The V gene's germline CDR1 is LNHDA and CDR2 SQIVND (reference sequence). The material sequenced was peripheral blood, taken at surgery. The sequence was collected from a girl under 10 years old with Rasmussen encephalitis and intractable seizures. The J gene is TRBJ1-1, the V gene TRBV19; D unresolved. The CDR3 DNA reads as TGTGCCAGTAGTATAGATTTGGGCAGCTTGACTGAAGCTTTCTTT. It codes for CASSIDLGSLTEAFF.